The present entry profiles one T cell receptor (beta chain) with its context. There is no known antigen for this receptor. Base quality data are lacking; no much larger clone is found one base away. The entry originates in a study of cytomegalovirus exposure and HLA in healthy donors (dated by TCRdb to about 2017). Study-wide context: According to a later analysis, the 120 or so validation repertoires were produced on the same platform as the 700 or so repertoires of the first cohort. Besides the first cohort of under 700 subjects, a separate validation cohort made up of 120 different subjects was used. The study combined high-throughput TCR immunosequencing, statistical association of individual TCRs with disease status, and machine learning to predict cytomegalovirus infection status. The study aimed to test whether cataloging public T cell receptors could reveal signatures of past pathogen exposure. The study at large found these results: A later analysis found that TCRs clustered in the first cohort also tended to co-occur in the roughly 110 validation repertoires, with more than 90% of cluster scores above 0. The validation cohort had no HLA typing available for a later analysis, so co-occurrence within that cohort was assessed over all 120 or so repertoires. The classifier was reported to diagnose cytomegalovirus status with high specificity and sensitivity in both the original and validation cohorts. The study listed approximately 160 TCR beta chains as associated with cytomegalovirus. The authors suggested that the approach could potentially be generalized to other disease states and immunological phenotypes. Three of the identified cytomegalovirus-associated TCR beta chains were confirmed in vitro to be specific for cytomegalovirus antigens. Across donors, most TCR sequences were observed very rarely, whereas some public TCRs were present in many individuals.

Library preparation employed the immunoSEQ multiplex PCR assay. For the original study's pipeline: A statistical classification framework was built for diagnosing cytomegalovirus status from the catalog of TCR beta chain sequences. TCRdb limited this immuneACCESS table to in-frame rearrangements with V and J called. A share of clones is missing; checked studies link under half to unresolved V genes, and the rest is unexplained. V and J calls and clone size are as listed in that table; D and trimming were resolved from the DNA. In this sample the table shows about 160,000 clones, 85% to 90% of which occur a single time. The ten largest make up 10% of the sample. V and J lose 5 bases and 4 bases, and a span of 14 bases separates them. Spanning cysteine to phenylalanine, the CDR3 consists of 14 amino acids. The entry retains the CDR3 DNA only, 42 bases that are in frame from base 1. The germline V gene yields MDHEN for CDR1 and SYDVKM for CDR2.

Donors formed part of the validation cohort, which comprised over a hundred subjects and was distinct from the first cohort of several hundred subjects. Sequencing was carried out using PBMCs. The source of this sequence is a woman aged 18-29 years in good health and CMV-seropositive. The chain is encoded by TRBV28 joined to TRBJ1-2; TRBD1 is possibly the D segment (6 matching bases). The nucleotides are TGTGCCAGCAGTGATCCCGGACAGCCCTATGGCTACACCTTC. Its translation is CASSDPGQPYGYTF.